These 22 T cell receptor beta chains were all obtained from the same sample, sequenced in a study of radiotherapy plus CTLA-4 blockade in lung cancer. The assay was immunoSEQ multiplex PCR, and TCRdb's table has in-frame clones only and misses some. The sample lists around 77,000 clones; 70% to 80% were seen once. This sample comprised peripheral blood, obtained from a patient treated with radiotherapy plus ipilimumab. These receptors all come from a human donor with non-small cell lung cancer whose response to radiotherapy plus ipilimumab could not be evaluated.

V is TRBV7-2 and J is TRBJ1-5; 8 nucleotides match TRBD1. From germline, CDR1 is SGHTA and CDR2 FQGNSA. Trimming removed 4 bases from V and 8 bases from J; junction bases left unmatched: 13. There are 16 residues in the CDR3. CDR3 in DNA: TGTGCCAGCAGCTCCCCCTGGACAGGGCGAGTGGAGCCCCAGCATTTT. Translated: CASSSPWTGRVEPQHF.

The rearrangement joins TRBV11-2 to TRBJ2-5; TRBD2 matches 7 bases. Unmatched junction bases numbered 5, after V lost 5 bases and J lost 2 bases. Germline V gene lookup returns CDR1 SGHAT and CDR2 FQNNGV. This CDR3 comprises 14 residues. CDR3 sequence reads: CASSGLGLQETQYF. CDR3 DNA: TGTGCCAGCAGCGGGCTGGGACTACAAGAGACCCAGTACTTC.

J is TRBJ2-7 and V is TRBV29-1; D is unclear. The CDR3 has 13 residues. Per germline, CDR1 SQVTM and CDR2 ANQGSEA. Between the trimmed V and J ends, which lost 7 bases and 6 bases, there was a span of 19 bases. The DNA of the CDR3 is TGCAGCGCCGTCCAGGATTTGGCGCGCGAGCAGTACTTC. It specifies CSAVQDLAREQYF.

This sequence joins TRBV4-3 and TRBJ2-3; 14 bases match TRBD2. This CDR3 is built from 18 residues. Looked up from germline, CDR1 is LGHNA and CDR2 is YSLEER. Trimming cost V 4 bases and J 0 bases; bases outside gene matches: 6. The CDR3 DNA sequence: TGCGCCAGCAGCCCGAGACTAGCGGGGGGGCTAAGCACAGATACGCAGTATTTT. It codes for CASSPRLAGGLSTDTQYF.

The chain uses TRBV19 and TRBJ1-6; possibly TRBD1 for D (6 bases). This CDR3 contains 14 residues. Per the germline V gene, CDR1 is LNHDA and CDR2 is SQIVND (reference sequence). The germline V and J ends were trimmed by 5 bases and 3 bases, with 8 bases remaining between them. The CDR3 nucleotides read TGTGCCAGTAGTCAGGACAGCTATAATTCACCCCTCCACTTT. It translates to CASSQDSYNSPLHF. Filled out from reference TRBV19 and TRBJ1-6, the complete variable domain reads DGGITQSPKYLFRKEGQNVTLSCEQNLNHDAMYWYRQDPGQGLRLIYYSQIVNDFQKGDIAEGYSVSREKKESFPLTVTSAQKNPTAFYLCASSQDSYNSPLHFGNGTRLTVT.

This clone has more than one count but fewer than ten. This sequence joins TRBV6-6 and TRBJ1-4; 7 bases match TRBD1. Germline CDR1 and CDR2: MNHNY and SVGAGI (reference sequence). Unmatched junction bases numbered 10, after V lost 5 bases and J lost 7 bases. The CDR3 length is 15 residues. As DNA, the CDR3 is TGTGCCAGCAGTACTCAGGACTGGGACAGTGAAAAACTGTTTTTT. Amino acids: CASSTQDWDSEKLFF.

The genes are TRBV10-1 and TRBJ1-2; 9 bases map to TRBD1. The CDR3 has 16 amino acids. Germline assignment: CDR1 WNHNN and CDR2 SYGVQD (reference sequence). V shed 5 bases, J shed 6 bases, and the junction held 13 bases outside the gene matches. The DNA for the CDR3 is TGCGCCAGCAGTACCGGGACAGGGTCAGGTGCGGATGGCTACACCTTC. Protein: CASSTGTGSGADGYTF.

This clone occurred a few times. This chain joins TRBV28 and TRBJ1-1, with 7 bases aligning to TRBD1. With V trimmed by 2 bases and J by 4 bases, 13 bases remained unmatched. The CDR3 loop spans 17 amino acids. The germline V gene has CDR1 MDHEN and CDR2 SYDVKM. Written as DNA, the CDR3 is TGTGCCAGCAGTTTAAATTCGGCAGGGGGTAGAGGCACTGAAGCTTTCTTT. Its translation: CASSLNSAGGRGTEAFF.

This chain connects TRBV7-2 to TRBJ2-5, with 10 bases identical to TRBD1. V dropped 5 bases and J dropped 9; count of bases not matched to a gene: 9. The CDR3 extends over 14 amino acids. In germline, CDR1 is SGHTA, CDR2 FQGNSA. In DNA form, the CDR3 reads TGTGCCAGCAGCCCTCGACAGGGGGCTTGGGCCCAGTACTTC. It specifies CASSPRQGAWAQYF.

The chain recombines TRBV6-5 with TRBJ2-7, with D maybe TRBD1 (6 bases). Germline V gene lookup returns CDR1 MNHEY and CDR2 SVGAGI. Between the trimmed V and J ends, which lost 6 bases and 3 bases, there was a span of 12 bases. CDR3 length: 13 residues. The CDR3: CASSLLQGYEQYF. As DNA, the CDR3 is TGTGCCAGCAGCCTGCTACAGGGCTACGAGCAGTACTTC.

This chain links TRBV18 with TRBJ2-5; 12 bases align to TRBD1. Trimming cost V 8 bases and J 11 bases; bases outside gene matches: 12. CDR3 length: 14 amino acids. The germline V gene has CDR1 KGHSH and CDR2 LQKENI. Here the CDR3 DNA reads TGTGCCAGCCAACCGGGACAGGGGGCCGGGGAGCAGTACTTC. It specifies CASQPGQGAGEQYF.

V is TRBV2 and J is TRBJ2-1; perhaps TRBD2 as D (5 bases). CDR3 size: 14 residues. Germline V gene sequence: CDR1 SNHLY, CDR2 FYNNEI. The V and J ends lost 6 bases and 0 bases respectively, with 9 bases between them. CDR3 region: CASRNSGSYNEQFF. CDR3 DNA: TGTGCCAGCAGAAACAGCGGCTCCTACAATGAGCAGTTCTTC.

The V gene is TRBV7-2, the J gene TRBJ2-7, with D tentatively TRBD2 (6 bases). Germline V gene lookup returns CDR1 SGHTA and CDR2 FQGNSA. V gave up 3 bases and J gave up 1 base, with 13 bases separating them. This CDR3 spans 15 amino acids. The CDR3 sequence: CASSLGTGSSYEQYF. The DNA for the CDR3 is TGTGCCAGCAGCTTGGGGACTGGAAGTTCCTACGAGCAGTACTTC.

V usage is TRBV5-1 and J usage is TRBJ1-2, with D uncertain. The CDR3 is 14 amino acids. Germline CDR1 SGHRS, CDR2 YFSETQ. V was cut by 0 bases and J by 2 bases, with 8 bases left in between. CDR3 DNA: TGCGCCAGCAGCTTGGACACCTCAAACTATGGCTACACCTTC. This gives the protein CASSLDTSNYGYTF.

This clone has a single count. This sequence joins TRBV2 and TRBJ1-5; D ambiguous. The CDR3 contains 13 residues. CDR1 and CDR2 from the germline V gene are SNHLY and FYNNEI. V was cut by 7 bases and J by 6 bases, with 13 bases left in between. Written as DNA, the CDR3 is TGTGCCAGCACGGGAAGAGGCGGTCAGCCCCAGCATTTT. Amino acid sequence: CASTGRGGQPQHF. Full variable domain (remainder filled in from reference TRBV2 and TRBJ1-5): EPEVTQTPSHQVTQMGQEVILRCVPISNHLYFYWYRQILGQKVEFLVSFYNNEISEKSEIFDDQFSVERPDGSNFTLKIRSTKLEDSAMYFCASTGRGGQPQHFGDGTRLSIL.

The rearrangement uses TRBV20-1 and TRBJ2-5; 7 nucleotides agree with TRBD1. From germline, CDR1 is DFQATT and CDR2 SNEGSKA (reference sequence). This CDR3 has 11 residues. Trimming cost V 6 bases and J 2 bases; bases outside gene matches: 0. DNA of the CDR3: TGCAGTGCACAGGGGCAAGAGACCCAGTACTTC. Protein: CSAQGQETQYF.

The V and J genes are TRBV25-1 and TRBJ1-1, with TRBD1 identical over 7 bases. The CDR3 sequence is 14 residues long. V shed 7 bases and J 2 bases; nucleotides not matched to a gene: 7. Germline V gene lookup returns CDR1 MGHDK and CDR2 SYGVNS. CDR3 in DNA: TGTGCCAGCACCCGACAGGGCTATAACACTGAAGCTTTCTTT. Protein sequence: CASTRQGYNTEAFF.

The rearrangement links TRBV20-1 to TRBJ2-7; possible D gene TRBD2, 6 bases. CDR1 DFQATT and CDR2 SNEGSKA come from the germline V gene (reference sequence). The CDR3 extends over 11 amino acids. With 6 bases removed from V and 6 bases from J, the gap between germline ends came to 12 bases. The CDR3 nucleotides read TGCAGTGCCGTGCGGGGCCGCGAGCAGTACTTC. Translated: CSAVRGREQYF.

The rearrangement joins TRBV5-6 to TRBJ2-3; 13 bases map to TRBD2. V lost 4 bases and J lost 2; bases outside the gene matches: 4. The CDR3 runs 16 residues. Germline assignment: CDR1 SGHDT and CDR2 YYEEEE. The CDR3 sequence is CASSAGTSGTTDTQYF. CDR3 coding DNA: TGTGCCAGCAGCGCTGGGACTAGCGGGACCACAGATACGCAGTATTTT.

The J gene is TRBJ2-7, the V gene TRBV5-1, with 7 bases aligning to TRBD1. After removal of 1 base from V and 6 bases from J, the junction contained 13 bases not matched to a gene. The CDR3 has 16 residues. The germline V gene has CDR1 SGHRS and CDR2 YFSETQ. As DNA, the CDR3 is TGCGCCAGCAGCTTGTGGTCAGGGGGTGGCCTACGCGAGCAGTACTTC. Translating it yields CASSLWSGGGLREQYF.

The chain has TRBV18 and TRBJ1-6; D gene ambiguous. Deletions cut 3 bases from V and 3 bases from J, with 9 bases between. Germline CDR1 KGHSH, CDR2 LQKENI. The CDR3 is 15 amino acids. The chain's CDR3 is CASSPNTVYNSPLHF. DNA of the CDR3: TGTGCCAGCTCACCGAACACAGTCTATAATTCACCCCTCCACTTT.

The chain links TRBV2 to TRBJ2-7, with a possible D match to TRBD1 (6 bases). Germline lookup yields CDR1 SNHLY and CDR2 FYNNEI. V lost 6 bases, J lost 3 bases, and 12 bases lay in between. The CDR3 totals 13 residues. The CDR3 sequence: CASRWDTSYEQYF. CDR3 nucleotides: TGTGCCAGCAGATGGGACACTAGCTACGAGCAGTACTTC.